This passage covers 25 T cell receptor beta chains from one sample sequenced in a study of T cells after yellow fever vaccination. TCRdb called the 5' RACE reads again in MiXCR, with one record for every CDR3 protein. Of some 130,000 distinct CDR3 sequences in the sample, about 7% are singletons; the top ten hold about 0.6%. Source: CD4+ T cells sorted from PBMCs, taken 10 days after the yellow fever booster vaccination. Receptors were obtained from a man aged 25 to 40 who received the YFV17D yellow fever vaccine.

Many counts were recorded for this clonotype. The chain employs TRBV12-3 or TRBV12-4 and TRBJ2-7; D possibly uses TRBD1 or TRBD2 (5 bases each). CDR3 length: 13 residues. V lost 8 bases to trimming and J lost 7 bases, with 18 bases between them. CDR3 bases: TGTGCCAGCCACCAGGGATTAACGGGGGAGCAGTACTTC. Translated: CASHQGLTGEQYF.

This chain joins TRBV4-3 and TRBJ2-1, with 10 bases identical to TRBD1. CDR3 length: 16 amino acids. CDR1 is LGHNA, CDR2 YSLEER, per germline. The V gene end was trimmed by 2 bases and the J gene end by 6 bases; junction bases not matched to a gene: 7. CDR3 nucleotides: TGCGCCAGCAGCCAAAGCCCGGGACAGGGGCCCAATGAGCAGTTCTTC. Translating it yields CASSQSPGQGPNEQFF.

This clonotype appeared many times. This chain connects TRBV7-9 to TRBJ2-7; D unresolved. Trimming pared 5 bases from V and 0 bases from J, leaving 17 bases between. CDR3 size: 16 residues. Germline V gene lookup returns CDR1 SEHNR and CDR2 FQNEAQ (reference sequence). The CDR3 sequence: CASSPDRQLSSYEQYF. The CDR3 DNA reads TGTGCCAGCAGCCCCGACCGGCAGCTGTCCTCCTACGAGCAGTACTTC.

This clonotype showed up many times. The rearrangement joins TRBV27 to TRBJ2-7, with TRBD1 as a possible D gene (6 bases). The V gene's germline CDR1 is MNHEY and CDR2 SMNVEV (reference sequence). Trimming took off 4 bases at V and 3 bases at J, with 10 bases between the two ends. The CDR3 contains 13 residues. CDR3 in DNA: TGTGCCAGCAGTTCAGGGGACCTCTACGAGCAGTACTTC. It translates to CASSSGDLYEQYF.

This clonotype was detected many times. The chain is built from TRBV29-1 and TRBJ2-1, with 14 nucleotides matching TRBD2. The V and J ends lost 7 bases and 4 bases, in that order; junction bases with no gene match: 6. The CDR3 consists of 15 residues. The germline V gene encodes CDR1 SQVTM and CDR2 ANQGSEA. The CDR3 is CSAIRLAGGYNEQFF. The DNA of the CDR3 is TGCAGCGCTATAAGACTAGCGGGAGGGTACAATGAGCAGTTCTTC.

This clonotype was seen many times. The J gene is TRBJ2-7, the V gene TRBV6-2 or TRBV6-3, with D unresolved. Germline CDR1 and CDR2: MNHEY and SVGEGT. The length of the CDR3 is 17 residues. Trimming took 6 bases from V and 4 from J, leaving 25 bases between them. The CDR3 bases are TGTGCCAGCAGGAACCAGCAAGGCGAGACAAGCCGATACGAGCAGTACTTC. Translating gives CASRNQQGETSRYEQYF.

This clonotype was picked up many times. This chain joins TRBV5-5 and TRBJ2-1; 12 bases are a match to TRBD2. The CDR3 is 16 residues long. With 0 bases clipped from V and 4 bases from J, the junction kept 2 bases outside the gene matches. Per germline, CDR1 SGHKS and CDR2 YYEKEE (reference sequence). CDR3 protein: CASSLGLAGEYNEQFF. The CDR3 region has the DNA TGTGCCAGCAGCTTGGGACTAGCGGGAGAATACAATGAGCAGTTCTTC.

This chain connects TRBV4-3 to TRBJ1-5; 8 positions match TRBD1. The CDR3 loop spans 15 amino acids. Germline CDR1 is LGHNA and CDR2 is YSLEER. The J segment lost 4 bases and the V segment lost 4 bases, leaving 6 bases of the junction unmatched. In nucleotides, the CDR3 is TGCGCCAGCAGCCTCGGACAGGGCCCTAATCAGCCCCAGCATTTT. It translates to CASSLGQGPNQPQHF.

This clonotype has ten or more counts. This sequence joins TRBV4-3 and TRBJ2-2, with D tentatively TRBD1 or TRBD2 (7 bases each). Trimming removed 2 bases from V and 5 bases from J, with 18 bases in between. The CDR3 runs 17 residues. Germline CDR1 and CDR2: LGHNA and YSLEER. This CDR3 reads CASSQLKGAGRTGELFF. The CDR3 DNA reads TGCGCCAGCAGCCAACTTAAGGGGGCCGGGAGGACCGGGGAGCTGTTTTTT.

A few counts support this clonotype. DNA for the CDR3: TGCAGTGCTTTTAGCGGGAGGGCCGGGAACGAGCAGTACTTC. This encodes CSAFSGRAGNEQYF. V gene TRBV20-1 combines with J gene TRBJ2-7; TRBD2 aligns across 11 bases. From germline, CDR1 is DFQATT and CDR2 SNEGSKA (reference sequence). The CDR3 length is 14 residues. Trimming cost V 5 bases and J 5 bases; bases outside gene matches: 8.

This clonotype was counted at least ten times. The gene calls are TRBV10-3 and TRBJ2-1, with 7 bases fitting TRBD2. The CDR3 has 14 amino acids. Per the germline V gene, CDR1 is ENHRY and CDR2 is SYGVKD. J was trimmed by 3 bases and V by 4 bases; bases with no gene match: 3. The CDR3 nucleotides are TGTGCCATCAGTGCAGCGGGGAACTACAATGAGCAGTTCTTC. Protein sequence: CAISAAGNYNEQFF.

This clonotype was seen repeatedly, ten times or more. This chain links TRBV20-1 with TRBJ2-3, with TRBD2 identical over 10 bases. CDR3 size: 14 residues. The germline V gene has CDR1 DFQATT and CDR2 SNEGSKA (reference sequence). Trimming cost V 0 bases and J 5 bases; bases outside gene matches: 2. The chain's CDR3 is CSARDSGRGDTQYF. As DNA, the CDR3 is TGCAGTGCTAGAGACAGCGGGAGGGGAGATACGCAGTATTTT.

Note on this clonotype: The junction shows a germline mismatch at one end, possibly a read error. V is TRBV6-2 or TRBV6-3 and J is TRBJ2-7; maybe TRBD2 (5 bases). CDR3 size: 16 residues. Germline CDR1 is MNHEY and CDR2 is SVGEGT. This CDR3 reads CDSSKDYKSGSYEQYF. In DNA form, the CDR3 reads TGTGACAGCTCAAAAGACTACAAGAGTGGCTCCTACGAGCAGTACTTC.

This clonotype was seen repeatedly, ten times or more. CDR3 residues: CASSLTAKNIQYF. The CDR3 DNA reads TGTGCCAGCAGTTTAACGGCCAAAAACATTCAGTACTTC. The chain combines TRBV6-5 with TRBJ2-4; D remains ambiguous. The V and J ends lost 4 bases and 1 base respectively, with 5 bases between them. CDR3 length: 13 amino acids. Germline V lookup: CDR1 MNHEY, CDR2 SVGAGI.

This clonotype was counted many times. The chain has TRBV7-9 and TRBJ2-3, with 7 bases lining up with TRBD1. CDR3 length equals 13 residues. The germline CDR1 and CDR2 sequences are SEHNR and FQNEAQ (reference sequence). Trimming removed 3 bases from V and 3 bases from J; junction bases left unmatched: 0. CDR3 DNA: TGTGCCAGCAGCTTCAGGGGGACAGATACGCAGTATTTT. It is translated as CASSFRGTDTQYF. The full variable domain, in which reference TRBV7-9 and TRBJ2-3 provide the parts outside the CDR3, is DTGVSQNPRHKITKRGQNVTFRCDPISEHNRLYWYRQTLGQGPEFLTYFQNEAQLEKSRLLSDRFSAERPKGSFSTLEIQRTEQGDSAMYLCASSFRGTDTQYFGPGTRLTVL.

There are many counts of this clonotype. The chain joins TRBV10-3 to TRBJ2-3, with no clear D. Germline V gives CDR1 ENHRY, CDR2 SYGVKD. V was clipped by 6 bases and J by 1 base, with 11 bases between them. The CDR3 runs 14 residues. The chain's CDR3 is CAIRNPDRTDTQYF. The CDR3 DNA is TGTGCCATCAGGAATCCGGACCGCACAGATACGCAGTATTTT.

This clonotype showed up many times. The V gene is TRBV20-1, the J gene TRBJ2-1; 12 bases line up with TRBD2. The CDR3 has 15 residues. Germline loops: CDR1 DFQATT, CDR2 SNEGSKA (reference sequence). With V trimmed by 4 bases and J by 8 bases, 9 bases remained unmatched. CDR3 in DNA: TGCAGTGCTACCCTCCTAGCGGGAGGGCCTTATGAGCAGTTCTTC. This translates into CSATLLAGGPYEQFF.

The rearrangement uses TRBV7-8 and TRBJ1-1; 7 bases align to TRBD1. The CDR3 covers 18 residues. Germline V gene sequence: CDR1 SGHVS, CDR2 FQNEAQ. The ends lost 5 bases at V and 1 base at J; junction bases unmatched: 16. CDR3 protein: CASSPRAFTGDKNTEAFF. CDR3 DNA sequence: TGTGCCAGCAGCCCACGTGCTTTCACAGGGGATAAGAACACTGAAGCTTTCTTT.

The V gene is TRBV11-2, the J gene TRBJ2-7; 7 positions match TRBD2. CDR3 length: 14 residues. V lost 4 bases and J lost 2; bases outside the gene matches: 5. Germline V gene lookup returns CDR1 SGHAT and CDR2 FQNNGV. The CDR3 DNA reads as TGTGCCAGCAGCTCTAGCGGAGGGGCCTACGAGCAGTACTTC. Amino acids: CASSSSGGAYEQYF. Drawing the rest from reference TRBV11-2 and TRBJ2-7, the complete variable domain is EAGVAQSPRYKIIEKRQSVAFWCNPISGHATLYWYQQILGQGPKLLIQFQNNGVVDDSQLPKDRFSAERLKGVDSTLKIQPAKLEDSAVYLCASSSSGGAYEQYFGPGTRLTVT.

This clonotype occurred many times. The genes are TRBV10-2 and TRBJ2-1, with 7 nucleotides matching TRBD2. Germline-derived CDR1 and CDR2 are WSHSY and SAAADI. The CDR3 runs to 15 residues. The trim removed 8 bases at V and 5 bases at J, leaving 12 bases unmatched. The CDR3: CASQGGSLGDNEQFF. Here the CDR3 DNA reads TGCGCCAGCCAGGGCGGGAGCCTAGGGGACAATGAGCAGTTCTTC.

As to this clonotype: This may come from a read error, since a much larger clone is one base off. The chain combines TRBV20-1 with TRBJ2-3, with 9 positions matching TRBD2. Germline V gene data show CDR1 as DFQATT and CDR2 as SNEGSKA (reference sequence). This CDR3 contains 18 residues. The CDR3 reads CCVTGSRVAGVLTDTQYF. CDR3 in DNA: TGCTGTGTCACAGGTTCGAGAGTAGCGGGAGTTCTCACAGATACGCAGTATTTT.

This clonotype was seen ten or more times. The chain joins TRBV4-3 to TRBJ1-5, with 7 bases that match TRBD1. Trimming took 1 base from V and 7 from J; bases not matched to a gene: 4. The CDR3 sequence is 14 residues long. Germline CDR1 LGHNA, CDR2 YSLEER. The CDR3: CASSQATGSQPQHF. The CDR3 nucleotides are TGCGCCAGCAGCCAAGCGACAGGGTCCCAGCCCCAGCATTTT.

This clonotype came up a few times. The genes are TRBV12-3 or TRBV12-4 and TRBJ2-1; D might be TRBD1 or TRBD2, each matching 6 bases. Trimming took 5 bases from V and 0 from J, leaving 26 bases between them. This CDR3 spans 20 amino acids. The CDR3 nucleotides read TGTGCCAGCAGTGGGGGGCGGGCGCCAAACCAGATTAGCTCCTACAATGAGCAGTTCTTC. Amino acid sequence: CASSGGRAPNQISSYNEQFF.

This clonotype was counted at least ten times. The chain joins TRBV15 to TRBJ2-5; 9 bases are a match to TRBD1. Germline-derived CDR1 and CDR2 are LNHNV and YYDKDF (reference sequence). The V gene end was trimmed by 0 bases and the J gene end by 5 bases; junction bases not matched to a gene: 4. The CDR3 runs to 15 residues. The CDR3 region has the DNA TGTGCCACCAGCAGAGATTTGGGACAGGGCGAGACCCAGTACTTC. Translation gives CATSRDLGQGETQYF.

In this sample, this clonotype turned up many times. The CDR3 region is CASSQESPGAGGNSDTQYF. CDR3 DNA sequence: TGCGCCAGCAGCCAAGAATCCCCTGGAGCGGGAGGGAATTCAGATACGCAGTATTTT. V gene TRBV4-3 combines with J gene TRBJ2-3, with 10 nucleotides matching TRBD2. V dropped 0 bases and J dropped 4; count of bases not matched to a gene: 13. The CDR3 is 19 residues long. Germline V gene lookup returns CDR1 LGHNA and CDR2 YSLEER.